What follows are 6 T cell receptor beta chains derived from one specimen sequenced in a study of T-cell reconstitution after alpha-beta-depleted transplantation in children. Preparation of the TCRbeta library used unique molecular identifiers. TCRdb re-called the PCR reads with MiXCR, one entry per CDR3 protein. The data contain approximately 70,000 distinct CDR3 sequences, roughly 4.5% of them singletons. This sample comprised PBMCs, mostly from graft donor cells, obtained 180 days after TCRalphabeta/CD19-depleted stem cell transplant. Receptor source: a boy in the first two years of life who had a stem cell transplant for acute myeloid leukemia, so the T cells may come from the graft donor.

In its sample, this clonotype was seen a few times. A much more abundant neighbour one base away suggests this may be a read error. The chain joins TRBV29-1 to TRBJ2-3; D may be TRBD2 (5 bases). Germline assignment: CDR1 SQVTM and CDR2 ANQGSEA. This CDR3 is built from 12 residues. Trimming shortened V by 6 bases and J by 7 bases, and 14 bases separated the two germline ends. The CDR3 bases are TGCAGCGTAAGGCTACACGGGAATACGCAGTATTTT. Translation gives CSVRLHGNTQYF.

This clonotype was counted ten times or more. The CDR3 loop reads CASSWGPAETQYF. CDR3 sequence (DNA): TGTGCCAGCAGCTGGGGACCGGCGGAGACCCAGTACTTC. The chain combines TRBV13 with TRBJ2-5; D tentatively reads TRBD1 or TRBD2 (5 bases each). The CDR3 contains 13 residues. Per germline, CDR1 PRHDT and CDR2 FYEKMQ (reference sequence). Trimming removed 4 bases at V and 5 bases at J, with 11 bases between.

This clonotype was counted at least ten times. This chain uses TRBV11-2 with TRBJ2-2; a possible D gene is TRBD1 (6 bases). V was pared by 3 bases and J by 8 bases, with 19 bases between. Germline values: CDR1 SGHAT, CDR2 FQNNGV. This CDR3 is 16 amino acids long. CDR3 bases: TGTGCCAGCAGCTTCAGTAGGGGGACCCTCGGGGGGGAGCTGTTTTTT. Protein product: CASSFSRGTLGGELFF.

Many counts were recorded for this clonotype. V and J are TRBV5-6 and TRBJ1-4; D is uncertain. Germline V CDR1 and CDR2: SGHDT, YYEEEE. V dropped 4 bases and J dropped 8 bases, with 18 bases sitting between them. The CDR3 covers 15 residues. CDR3 DNA sequence: TGTGCCAGCAGCCTCGCAGCGGCCCCTCGGGAAAAACTGTTTTTT. The encoded protein is CASSLAAAPREKLFF.

This clonotype was recorded at least ten times. The V and J genes are TRBV6-5 and TRBJ2-7; D is ambiguous. CDR1 is MNHEY, CDR2 SVGAGI, per germline. Trimming stripped 5 bases from V and 4 bases from J, with 12 bases between. The CDR3 runs to 13 residues. The CDR3 DNA is TGTGCCAGCAGTCCCCAGGAAGGTTACGAGCAGTACTTC. Its translation is CASSPQEGYEQYF.

This clonotype has a count of ten or more. The chain links TRBV5-1 to TRBJ1-6; 12 nucleotides agree with TRBD1. Per germline, CDR1 SGHRS and CDR2 YFSETQ. With 0 bases clipped from V and 13 bases from J, the junction kept 5 bases outside the gene matches. The CDR3 spans 15 residues. CDR3 in amino acids: CASSLEGQGAFPLHF. The CDR3 DNA reads as TGCGCCAGCAGCTTGGAGGGACAGGGGGCCTTTCCCCTCCACTTT.